The source of this T cell receptor (beta chain) is a study of vaccination and CD4 T cells after COVID-19. Whole-study context: Overlapping peptides of the spike proteins of SARS-CoV-2, HCoV-NL63, HCoV-OC43 and HCoV-229E were used for cell stimulation.

The junction had 12 bases not matched to a gene; V was cut back by 0 bases and J by 9 bases. The CDR3 is 16 residues long. Germline CDR1 is MNHEY and CDR2 is SVGAGI. The time point is: late sampling 161 to 241 days after vaccination in three convalescent patients. The treatment denotes: approximately 10-day PBMC culture with coronavirus spike peptide pools or control peptides (ViraFEST assay). With the Oncomine TCR Beta short-read assay, DNA from cultured CD4+ T cells was sequenced. TCRdb re-called the PCR reads with MiXCR, one entry per CDR3 protein. Of fewer than 30,000 distinct CDR3 sequences in the sample, around two fifths were seen once. Comments on this clonotype: Its antigen is still unknown.

V gene TRBV6-5 combines with J gene TRBJ2-5; 8 bases fit TRBD1. The source was CD4+ T cells from blood, cultured in vitro, collected about 7 months after SARS-CoV-2 vaccination. The origin of this receptor is a human donor who had recovered from COVID-19. CDR3 amino acids: CASSYSYGTGRRAQYF. CDR3 coding DNA: TGTGCCAGCAGTTACTCGTACGGGACAGGCAGAAGAGCCCAGTACTTC.